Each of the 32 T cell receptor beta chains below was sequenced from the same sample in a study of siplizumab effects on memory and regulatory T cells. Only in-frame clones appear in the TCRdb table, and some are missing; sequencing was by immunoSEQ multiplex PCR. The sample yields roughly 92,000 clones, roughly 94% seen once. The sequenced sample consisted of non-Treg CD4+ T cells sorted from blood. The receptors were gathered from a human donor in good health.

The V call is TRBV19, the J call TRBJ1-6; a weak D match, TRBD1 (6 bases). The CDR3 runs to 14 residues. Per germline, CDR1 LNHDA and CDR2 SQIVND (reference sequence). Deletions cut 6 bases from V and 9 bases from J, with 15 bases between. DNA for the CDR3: TGTGCCAGTAGCTTACAGGGCAGGATTTCACCCCTCCACTTT. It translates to CASSLQGRISPLHF.

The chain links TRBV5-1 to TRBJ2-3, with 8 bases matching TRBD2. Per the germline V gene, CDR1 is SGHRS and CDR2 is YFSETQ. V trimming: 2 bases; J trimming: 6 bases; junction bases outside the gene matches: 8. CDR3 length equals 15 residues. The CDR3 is CASSFSVGGDDTQYF. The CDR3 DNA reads TGCGCCAGCAGCTTCTCAGTCGGGGGGGACGATACGCAGTATTTT.

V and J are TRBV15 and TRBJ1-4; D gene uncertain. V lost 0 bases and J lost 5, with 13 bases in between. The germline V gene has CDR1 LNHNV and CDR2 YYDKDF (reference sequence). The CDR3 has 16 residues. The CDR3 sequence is CATSRDSSAGNEKLFF. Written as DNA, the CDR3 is TGTGCCACCAGCAGAGACAGTTCGGCAGGAAATGAAAAACTGTTTTTT. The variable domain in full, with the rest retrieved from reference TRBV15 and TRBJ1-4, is DAMVIQNPRYQVTQFGKPVTLSCSQTLNHNVMYWYQQKSSQAPKLLFHYYDKDFNNEADTPDNFQSRRPNTSFCFLDIRSPGLGDTAMYLCATSRDSSAGNEKLFFGSGTQLSVL.

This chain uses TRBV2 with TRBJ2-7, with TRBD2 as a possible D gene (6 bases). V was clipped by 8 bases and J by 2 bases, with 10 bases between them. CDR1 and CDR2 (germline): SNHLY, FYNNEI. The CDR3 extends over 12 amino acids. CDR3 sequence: CASASDTYEQYF. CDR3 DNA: TGTGCCAGCGCTAGCGACACCTACGAGCAGTACTTC. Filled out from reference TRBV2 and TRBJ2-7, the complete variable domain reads EPEVTQTPSHQVTQMGQEVILRCVPISNHLYFYWYRQILGQKVEFLVSFYNNEISEKSEIFDDQFSVERPDGSNFTLKIRSTKLEDSAMYFCASASDTYEQYFGPGTRLTVT.

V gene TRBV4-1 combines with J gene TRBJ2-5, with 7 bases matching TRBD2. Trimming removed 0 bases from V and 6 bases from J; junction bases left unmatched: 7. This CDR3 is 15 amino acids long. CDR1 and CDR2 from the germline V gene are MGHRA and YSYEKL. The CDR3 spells CASSQETSFRKTQYF. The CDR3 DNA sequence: TGCGCCAGCAGCCAAGAGACTAGCTTTCGTAAGACCCAGTACTTC.

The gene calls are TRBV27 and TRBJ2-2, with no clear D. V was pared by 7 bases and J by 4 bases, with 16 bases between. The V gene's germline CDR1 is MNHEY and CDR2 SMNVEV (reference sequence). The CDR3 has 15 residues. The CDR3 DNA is TGTGCCAGCATGAAGTTCCGGTACGCCACCGGGGAGCTGTTTTTT. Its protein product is CASMKFRYATGELFF.

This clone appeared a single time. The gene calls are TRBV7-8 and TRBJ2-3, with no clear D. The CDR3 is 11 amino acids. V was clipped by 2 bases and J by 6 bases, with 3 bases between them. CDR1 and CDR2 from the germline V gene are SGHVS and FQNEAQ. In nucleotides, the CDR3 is TGTGCCAGCAGCTTAAGCGATACGCAGTATTTT. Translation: CASSLSDTQYF. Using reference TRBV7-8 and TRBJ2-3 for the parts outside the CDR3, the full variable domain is GAGVSQSPRYKVAKRGQDVALRCDPISGHVSLFWYQQALGQGPEFLTYFQNEAQLDKSGLPSDRFFAERPEGSVSTLKIQRTQQEDSAVYLCASSLSDTQYFGPGTRLTVL.

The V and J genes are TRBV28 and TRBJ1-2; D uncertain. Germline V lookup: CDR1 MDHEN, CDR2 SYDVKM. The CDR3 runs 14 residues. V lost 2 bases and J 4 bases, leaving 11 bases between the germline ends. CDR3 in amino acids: CASSLKFGSYGYTF. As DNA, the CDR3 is TGTGCCAGCAGTTTAAAATTCGGGAGCTATGGCTACACCTTC.

As DNA, the CDR3 is TGCGCCAGCAGCTTGACGTCAAGAAACACTGAAGCTTTCTTT. This encodes CASSLTSRNTEAFF. The chain joins TRBV5-1 to TRBJ1-1; D gene ambiguous. Per the germline V gene, CDR1 is SGHRS and CDR2 is YFSETQ. The CDR3 consists of 14 residues. Trimming removed 1 base from V and 2 bases from J, with 9 bases in between.

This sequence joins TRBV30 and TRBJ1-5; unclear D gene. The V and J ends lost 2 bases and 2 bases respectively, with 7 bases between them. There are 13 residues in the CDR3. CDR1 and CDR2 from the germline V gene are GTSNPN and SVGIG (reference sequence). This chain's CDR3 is CAWSYVGNQPQHF. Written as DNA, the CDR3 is TGTGCCTGGAGTTACGTAGGCAATCAGCCCCAGCATTTT.

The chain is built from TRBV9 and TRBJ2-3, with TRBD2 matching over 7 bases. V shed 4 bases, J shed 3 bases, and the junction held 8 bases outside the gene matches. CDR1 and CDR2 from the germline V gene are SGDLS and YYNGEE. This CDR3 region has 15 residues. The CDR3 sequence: CASSPWVSGTDTQYF. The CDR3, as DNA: TGTGCCAGCAGCCCTTGGGTTAGCGGGACAGATACGCAGTATTTT.

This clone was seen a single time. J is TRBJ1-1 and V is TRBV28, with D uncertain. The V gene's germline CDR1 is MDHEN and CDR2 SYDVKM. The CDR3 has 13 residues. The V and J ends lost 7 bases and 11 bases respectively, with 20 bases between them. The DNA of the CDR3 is TGTGCCAGCACGTTGCATGGGGAAGTCGCTGCTTTCTTT. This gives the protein CASTLHGEVAAFF.

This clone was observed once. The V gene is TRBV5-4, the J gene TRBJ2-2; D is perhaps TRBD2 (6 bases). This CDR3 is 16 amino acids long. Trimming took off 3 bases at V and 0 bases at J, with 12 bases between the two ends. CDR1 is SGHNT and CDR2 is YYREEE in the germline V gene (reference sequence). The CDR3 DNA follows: TGTGCCAGCAGCTCCCGCGGAGGGACGAACACCGGGGAGCTGTTTTTT. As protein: CASSSRGGTNTGELFF.

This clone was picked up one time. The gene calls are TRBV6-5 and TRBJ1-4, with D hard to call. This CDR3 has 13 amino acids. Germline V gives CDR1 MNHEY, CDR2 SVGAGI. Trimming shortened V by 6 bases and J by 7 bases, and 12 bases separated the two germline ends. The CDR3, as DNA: TGTGCCAGCAGATCCCGACTGGGTGAAAAACTGTTTTTT. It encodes CASRSRLGEKLFF.

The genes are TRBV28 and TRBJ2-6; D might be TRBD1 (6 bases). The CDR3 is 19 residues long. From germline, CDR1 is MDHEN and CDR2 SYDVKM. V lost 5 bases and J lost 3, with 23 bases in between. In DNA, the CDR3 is TGTGCCAGCAGTCCAAAACAGGGTACAACGTTGGGTGGGGCCAACGTCCTGACTTTC. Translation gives CASSPKQGTTLGGANVLTF. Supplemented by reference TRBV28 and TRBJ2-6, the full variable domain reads DVKVTQSSRYLVKRTGEKVFLECVQDMDHENMFWYRQDPGLGLRLIYFSYDVKMKEKGDIPEGYSVSREKKERFSLILESASTNQTSMYLCASSPKQGTTLGGANVLTFGAGSRLTVL.

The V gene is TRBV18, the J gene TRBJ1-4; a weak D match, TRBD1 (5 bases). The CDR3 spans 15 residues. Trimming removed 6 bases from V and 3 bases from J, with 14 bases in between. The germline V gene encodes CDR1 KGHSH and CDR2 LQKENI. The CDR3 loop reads CASSLQTGPNEKLFF. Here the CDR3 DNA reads TGTGCCAGCTCCCTCCAGACGGGACCTAATGAAAAACTGTTTTTT. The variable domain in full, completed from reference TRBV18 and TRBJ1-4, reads NAGVMQNPRHLVRRRGQEARLRCSPMKGHSHVYWYRQLPEEGLKFMVYLQKENIIDESGMPKERFSAEFPKEGPSILRIQQVVRGDSAAYFCASSLQTGPNEKLFFGSGTQLSVL.

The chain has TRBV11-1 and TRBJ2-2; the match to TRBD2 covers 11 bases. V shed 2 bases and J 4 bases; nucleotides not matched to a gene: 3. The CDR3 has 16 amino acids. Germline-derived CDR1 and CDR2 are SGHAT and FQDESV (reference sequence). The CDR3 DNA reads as TGTGCCAGCAGCTTAATACTAGCGGGAGTCACCGGGGAGCTGTTTTTT. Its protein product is CASSLILAGVTGELFF.

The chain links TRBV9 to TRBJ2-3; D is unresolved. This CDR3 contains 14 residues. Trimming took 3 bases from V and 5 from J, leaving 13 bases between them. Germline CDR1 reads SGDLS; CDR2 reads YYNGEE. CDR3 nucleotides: TGTGCCAGCAGCGCCCACGACTTAATAGATACGCAGTATTTT. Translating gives CASSAHDLIDTQYF.

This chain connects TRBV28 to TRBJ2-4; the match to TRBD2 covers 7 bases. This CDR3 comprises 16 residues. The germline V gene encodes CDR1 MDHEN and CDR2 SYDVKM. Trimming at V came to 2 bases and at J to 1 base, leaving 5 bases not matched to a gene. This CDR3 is CASSLRGSTAKNIQYF. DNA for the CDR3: TGTGCCAGCAGTTTACGCGGGAGTACGGCCAAAAACATTCAGTACTTC.

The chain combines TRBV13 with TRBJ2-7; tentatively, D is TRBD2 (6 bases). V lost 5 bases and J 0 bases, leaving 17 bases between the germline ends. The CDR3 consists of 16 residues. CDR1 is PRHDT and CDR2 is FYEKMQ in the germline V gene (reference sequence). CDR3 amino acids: CASSPLAWGSSYEQYF. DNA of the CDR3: TGTGCCAGCAGCCCCCTAGCGTGGGGTAGCTCCTACGAGCAGTACTTC.

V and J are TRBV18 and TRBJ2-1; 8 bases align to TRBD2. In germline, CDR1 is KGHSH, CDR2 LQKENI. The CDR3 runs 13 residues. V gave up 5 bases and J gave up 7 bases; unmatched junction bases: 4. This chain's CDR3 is CASSNGRVNEQFF. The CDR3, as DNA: TGTGCCAGCTCAAACGGGAGGGTAAATGAGCAGTTCTTC.

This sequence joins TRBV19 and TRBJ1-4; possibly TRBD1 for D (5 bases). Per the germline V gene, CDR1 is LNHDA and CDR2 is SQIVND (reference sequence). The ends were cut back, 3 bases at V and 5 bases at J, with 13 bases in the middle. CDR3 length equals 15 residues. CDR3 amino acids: CASSIGDSRNEKLFF. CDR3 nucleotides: TGTGCCAGTAGTATCGGGGACTCAAGGAATGAAAAACTGTTTTTT. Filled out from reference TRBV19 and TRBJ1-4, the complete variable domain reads DGGITQSPKYLFRKEGQNVTLSCEQNLNHDAMYWYRQDPGQGLRLIYYSQIVNDFQKGDIAEGYSVSREKKESFPLTVTSAQKNPTAFYLCASSIGDSRNEKLFFGSGTQLSVL.

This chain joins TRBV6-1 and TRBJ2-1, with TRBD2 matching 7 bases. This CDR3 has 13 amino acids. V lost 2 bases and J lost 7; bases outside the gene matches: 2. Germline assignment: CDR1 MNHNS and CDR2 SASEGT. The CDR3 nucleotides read TGTGCCAGCAGTGAACTTAGCGGGAATGAGCAGTTCTTC. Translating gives CASSELSGNEQFF.

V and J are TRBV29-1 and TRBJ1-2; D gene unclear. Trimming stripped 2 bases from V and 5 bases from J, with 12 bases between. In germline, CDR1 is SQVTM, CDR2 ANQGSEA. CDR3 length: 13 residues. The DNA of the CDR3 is TGCAGCGTTGAAAAGCGGTCGGGATATGGCTACACCTTC. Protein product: CSVEKRSGYGYTF.

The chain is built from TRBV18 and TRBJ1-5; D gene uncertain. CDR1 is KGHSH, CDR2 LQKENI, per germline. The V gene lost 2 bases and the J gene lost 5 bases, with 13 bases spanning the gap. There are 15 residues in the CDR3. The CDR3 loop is CASSPGLNRDQPQHF. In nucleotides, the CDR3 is TGTGCCAGCTCACCAGGCCTGAACCGGGATCAGCCCCAGCATTTT.

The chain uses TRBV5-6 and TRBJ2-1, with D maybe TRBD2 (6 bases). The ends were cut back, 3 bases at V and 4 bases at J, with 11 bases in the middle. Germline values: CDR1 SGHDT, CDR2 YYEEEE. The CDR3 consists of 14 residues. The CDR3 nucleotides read TGTGCCAGCAGCTCTGGCGGGGAATACAATGAGCAGTTCTTC. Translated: CASSSGGEYNEQFF.

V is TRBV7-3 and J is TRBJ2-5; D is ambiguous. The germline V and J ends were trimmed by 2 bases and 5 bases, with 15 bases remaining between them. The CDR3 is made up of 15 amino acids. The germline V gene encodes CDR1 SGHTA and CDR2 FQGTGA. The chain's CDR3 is CASSLFGSVAETQYF. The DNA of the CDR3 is TGTGCCAGCAGCTTATTCGGTTCGGTGGCGGAGACCCAGTACTTC.

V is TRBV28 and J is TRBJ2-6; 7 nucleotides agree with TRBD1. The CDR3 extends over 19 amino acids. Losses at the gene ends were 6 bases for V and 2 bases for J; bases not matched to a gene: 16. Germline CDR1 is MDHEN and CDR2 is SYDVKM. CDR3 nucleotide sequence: TGTGCCAGCAGCCGTGTACAGGGGTTGGGACGGGCTGGGGCCAACGTCCTGACTTTC. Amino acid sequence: CASSRVQGLGRAGANVLTF.

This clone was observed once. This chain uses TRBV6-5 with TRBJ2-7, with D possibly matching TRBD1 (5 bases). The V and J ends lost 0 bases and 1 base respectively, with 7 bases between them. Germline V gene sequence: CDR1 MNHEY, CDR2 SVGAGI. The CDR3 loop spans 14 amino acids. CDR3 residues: CASSYSRESYEQYF. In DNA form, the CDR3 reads TGTGCCAGCAGTTACTCCAGGGAATCCTACGAGCAGTACTTC.

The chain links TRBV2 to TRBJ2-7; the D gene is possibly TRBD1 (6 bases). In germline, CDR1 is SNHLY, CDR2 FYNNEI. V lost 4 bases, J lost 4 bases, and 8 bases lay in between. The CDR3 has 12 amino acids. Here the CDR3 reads CASSVQGYEQYF. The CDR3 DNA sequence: TGTGCCAGCAGTGTACAGGGTTACGAGCAGTACTTC.

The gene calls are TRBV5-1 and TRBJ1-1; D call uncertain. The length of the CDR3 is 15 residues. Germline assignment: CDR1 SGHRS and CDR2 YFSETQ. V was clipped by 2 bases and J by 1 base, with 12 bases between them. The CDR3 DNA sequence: TGCGCCAGCAGCTTTTCTTGGGAGGGGAACACTGAAGCTTTCTTT. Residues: CASSFSWEGNTEAFF.

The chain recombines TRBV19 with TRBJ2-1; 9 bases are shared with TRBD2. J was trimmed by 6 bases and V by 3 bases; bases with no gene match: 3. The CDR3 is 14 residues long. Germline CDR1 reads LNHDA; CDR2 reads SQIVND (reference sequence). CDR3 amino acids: CASSIGGRANEQFF. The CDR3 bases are TGTGCCAGTAGTATCGGCGGGAGGGCCAATGAGCAGTTCTTC.